This T cell receptor beta chain stems from a study of cytomegalovirus exposure and HLA in healthy donors. Across the whole study: A previous analysis identified 100 million to 120 million unique TCR beta sequences derived from about 180 million T cells. Study-wide results and limits: As a later analysis revealed, most CMV-associated TCR beta chains appeared HLA-restricted.

PCR involved 60 Vbeta and 13 Jbeta primers. Sequenced by immunoSEQ multiplex PCR; TCRdb stores in-frame clones only, minus some. The table lists about 140,000 clones, 79% of them singletons. Concerning this clone: As yet, its antigen is unknown.

This TCR was recovered from a man between 35 and 55 years old in good health and CMV-seropositive. Sample: PBMCs.

CDR3 DNA: TGTGCCAGCAGCTTATCGGGATCTGGGGCCAACGTCCTGACTTTC. Its translation is CASSLSGSGANVLTF. The chain couples TRBV7-8 to TRBJ2-6; possible D gene TRBD2, 5 bases. This CDR3 contains 15 residues. Germline V gene data show CDR1 as SGHVS and CDR2 as FQNEAQ. V shed 2 bases and J shed 1 base, with 6 bases lying between them.